This TCR beta chain was identified during a study of cytomegalovirus exposure and HLA in healthy donors. In the PCR, 60 Vbeta and 13 Jbeta primers were used. Assay: immunoSEQ multiplex PCR; the TCRdb copy retains only in-frame clones and omits some. The data contain more than 150,000 clones, around 76% of them singletons. This clone is a singleton in its sample. This CDR3 is built from 16 residues. Looked up from germline, CDR1 is SGHVS and CDR2 is FNYEAQ. V gave up 4 bases and J gave up 0 bases, with 13 bases separating them. V gene TRBV7-6 combines with J gene TRBJ1-5; maybe TRBD1 (6 bases). The sequence was collected from a man between 40 and 49 years old in good health and CMV-seronegative. The specimen sequenced was PBMCs. This CDR3 is CASSSIGGPSNQPQHF. DNA for the CDR3: TGTGCCAGCAGCTCGATCGGGGGGCCTAGCAATCAGCCCCAGCATTTT.